The present T cell receptor beta chain was sequenced within a study of T cells after yellow fever vaccination (dated by TCRdb to the late 2010s). For context, the study as a whole: The SMART-Seq v4 Ultra Low Input RNA kit was used to prepare libraries from fractions with low cell numbers. Blood samples were taken at several timepoints before and after primary and secondary immunization, and bulk PBMC replicates and cell subsets were isolated. Two healthy male donors made up the cohort, one aged 18 to 30 years and the other aged 30 to 39 years. Bulk TCR alpha and beta repertoires were sequenced longitudinally to track T-cell clones before and after primary and booster YFV17D yellow fever vaccination.

Per the publication, the treatment or condition label means: live attenuated yellow fever vaccine strain. Two biological replicates of bulk PBMCs were collected at each blood-draw timepoint. PBMCs were isolated from peripheral blood using a standard Ficoll-Paque protocol. TriZol was used to extract RNA from bulk PBMCs, CD4 and CD8 fractions, and dextramer-positive and dextramer-negative fractions. From the cysteine through the phenylalanine, the CDR3 covers 14 amino acids. Of all the DNA, just the CDR3 is kept, 42 bases in frame from base 1. At the junction V is shortened by 0 bases and J by 5 bases, with 10 bases in between. The germline V gene sets CDR1 to SGHVS and CDR2 to FQNEAQ. Broader findings and caveats from the paper: Compared with the primary T-cell response, the secondary T-cell response was faster but weaker, reaching its peak on day 5 rather than on day 15. Computational filtering was needed because FACS-sorted repertoires could contain abundant contaminating clonotypes from the bulk population. Only a couple of donors were included in the study, so the extent to which the findings can be generalized is limited. A small share of clonotypes was detected in both CD4 and CD8 compartments, with the overlap likely arising from convergent recombination. After the booster, most of the clones that had expanded following primary vaccination were detected again (almost 98% of CD4 and around nine tenths of CD8), which suggests that memory was broadly maintained.

This clonotype was detected many times. What this receptor recognizes is not known. The record has no base qualities; no much larger clone is one base away. TCR cDNA was made using 5'RACE template switching, a step that added a universal primer site and unique molecular identifiers. Priming for cDNA synthesis came from both the TCR alpha and TCR beta constant segments. Library amplification involved two PCR steps, and the second step added sample barcodes and sequencing adapters. Sequencing of libraries was done on Illumina HiSeq 2500 (2x100 bp) or NovaSeq (2x150 bp). The published analysis was carried out like this. Demultiplexing of reads and collapsing into UMI consensus sequences were performed with MIGEC, and V(D)J alignment was carried out with MiXCR. Using edgeR on replicate PBMC samples, clonotypes were called vaccine-responding if FDR was below 0.01 and the log2 fold change was above 5 up to day 15. Each bulk clonotype received a CD4 or CD8 identity based on whether the sequenced CD4 or CD8 repertoire contained that clonotype at higher abundance. The public reads were reprocessed in TCRdb via fastp at Q25 and MiXCR, keeping in-frame beta chains. Duplicate CDR3 protein sequences are folded into a single record with the most common DNA and genes. TCRdb's processing, not the study's, gives the V and J calls here. The sample table shows 610,000 or so distinct CDR3 sequences, and 10% to 15% are seen once. 15% of the sample lies in the top ten.

The chain couples TRBV7-8 to TRBJ1-1; D gene: possibly TRBD1, on 5 matching bases. The specimen comprised PBMCs, sampled on the day of the yellow fever booster vaccination. The source of this sequence is a man aged 25 to 40 who received the YFV17D yellow fever vaccine. The nucleotides are TGTGCCAGCAGCTTAGCGGGAAGGGGAACTGAAGCTTTCTTT. Its protein is CASSLAGRGTEAFF.